Detailed here is one TCR beta chain. The sample holds one count of this clone. Its antigen has not been determined. One end of the junction fails to match germline, which may point to a read error. This entry comes from a study of OX40 agonist ivuxolimab in advanced cancers. Study-wide context: Ivuxolimab was a fully human IgG2 agonistic monoclonal antibody targeting the costimulatory receptor OX40 (CD134). Intravenous ivuxolimab was administered to patients every 2 weeks at six dose levels: 0.01, 0.1, 0.3, 1.5, 3 and 10 mg/kg. Of the 52 patients in dose escalation, 19 had hepatocellular carcinoma, approximately 15 had melanoma, 9 had renal cell carcinoma and 9 had head and neck cancer. The dose-escalation cohort was approximately 83% male with a mean age of approximately 60 years, ranging from roughly 23 to 90. Prior anti-PD-1, anti-PD-L1 or anti-CTLA-4 therapy was permitted, and checkpoint inhibitors had been received by about 36% of dose-escalation patients. Three dose-escalation patients achieved partial responses, one with hepatocellular carcinoma and two with cutaneous melanoma. Peripheral TCRbeta sequencing was intended to test whether TCR sequence diversity was altered and clonal T-cell expansion was caused by ivuxolimab. The paper describes the monotherapy dose-escalation part (N ≈ 51 patients) of the phase I trial of ivuxolimab. The paper's findings and limits, for the study overall: On average, CD8+ T cells showed more expanded clones than CD4+ T cells after ivuxolimab. The antigen specificity of the peripheral T cells that underwent clonal expansion was not determined. Partial responders in the 0.1-3.0 mg/kg groups had among the lowest normalized peripheral clonal expansion, especially among CD8+ T cells. Low levels of normalized T-cell clonal expansion were also seen in some patients who did not respond. At doses of 0.1 to 3.0 mg/kg, clonal expansion of both CD4+ and CD8+ T cells in blood was seen between baseline and week 6.

The CDR3 starts with the cysteine, ends with the phenylalanine, and has 18 residues. Only CDR3 DNA remains: 54 bases, in frame from the first base. The germline V gene (reference sequence) gives CDR1 as SSHAT and CDR2 as FNYEAQ. Genomic DNA was isolated from the sorted cells so that the TCRbeta CDR3 region could be sequenced. TCRbeta CDR3 regions were sequenced using the immunoSEQ Assay. Entries here come from immuneACCESS through TCRdb and include only in-frame sequences with V and J called. Some clones fail to appear in such tables; in the studies checked, an unresolved V gene covers under half of the shortfall, and the cause of the remainder is unknown. The sample table records tens of thousands of clones; roughly 88% of these occur just once. Approximately 2.8% of the sample comes from the top ten. Patients with autoimmune disease history or receiving systemic immunosuppression were excluded from the trial. Peripheral blood for TCR sequencing was collected from all dose cohorts at baseline, on cycle 4 day 1, and on cycle 7 day 1. The samples were drawn from a first-in-human, open-label, multicenter phase I dose-escalation trial of ivuxolimab. Adults with locally advanced or metastatic melanoma, renal cell, hepatocellular, or head and neck squamous cell carcinoma were enrolled in the trial. Before TCR sequencing, CD4+ T cells and CD8+ T cells from peripheral blood were sorted into separate populations.

The sample here was CD4+ or CD8+ T cells sorted from blood, taken in a trial of the OX40 agonist ivuxolimab. This sequence was found in an adult with an advanced solid tumor such as melanoma, head and neck, liver or kidney cancer. Here the chain combines TRBV7-7 and TRBJ1-1; the D segment could be TRBD1, given 5 matching bases. The CDR3 protein is CASSLAFGAGPGGTEAFF. The DNA is TGTGCTAGCAGCTTAGCGTTTGGGGCAGGGCCGGGGGGCACTGAAGCTTTCTTT.